This entry describes one T cell receptor (beta chain). Its antigen is not yet known. A read error may account for a junction end that differs from germline. The CDR3 contains 16 residues, cysteine and phenylalanine counted. Left in the record is the CDR3 DNA by itself, 48 bases read in frame from the first base. CDR1 MNHEY and CDR2 SVGAGI were looked up in the germline V gene. Library construction relied on the immunoSEQ multiplex PCR assay. A mixture of 60 forward primers for TCR Vbeta segments and 13 reverse primers for TCR Jbeta segments was used in the multiplex PCR. A multiplex PCR assay on genomic DNA amplified the CDR3 region of rearranged TCR beta genes. On the Illumina HiSeq System, the amplified TCR beta libraries were sequenced as 87-base-pair reads. Turning to the authors' computational methods: In a later analysis, 77 million or so unique TCR beta chains were counted across the roughly 610 repertoires, and about 9.9 million of these chains were shared by at least two donors. Raw reads were error-corrected and collapsed into unique sequences by a nearest-neighbor algorithm in which closely related sequences were merged to remove PCR and sequencing errors. Alignment of CDR3 sequences to IMGT reference sequences was used to assign V, D and J gene segments. For a sequence to be retained, a match of at least six nucleotides was required to both a V gene segment and a J gene segment. Rearrangements were classified as productive when the CDR3 lacked stop codons and remained in frame with V and J, and all other rearrangements were classified as non-productive. Following IMGT convention, CDR3 was defined as the stretch from the second conserved V-encoded cysteine to the conserved J-encoded phenylalanine. In an earlier analysis of some 550 of the donors, sequences lacking an unambiguous match to a single V gene segment were excluded. An earlier analysis of almost 600 of the donors classified V segments as functional when productive rearrangements were above 56.7% and as segregating when the standard deviation between donors was above 5%. To diagnose cytomegalovirus status from the catalog of TCR beta chain sequences, a statistical classification framework was built. A later analysis assigned V and J genes by comparing TCR nucleotide sequences with IMGT/GENE-DB human TR gene sequences. Using the TCRdist pipeline, a later analysis assigned CDR3 sequences along with most-parsimonious VDJ recombination scenarios. In a later analysis, each TCR beta chain was defined by its CDR3 amino acid sequence together with its V-gene family, and reads lacking a unique V-gene family were excluded. As a way to deal with suspected cross-contamination and a sequencing artifact, a later analysis dropped over 550 nucleotide sequences that were highly shared and had low generation probability. In a later analysis, a clonal expansion index for each public chain was calculated from normalized within-repertoire ranks of inferred template counts. A later analysis computed generation probabilities with a VDJ recombination model fitted to out-of-frame rearrangements, and checked the results against IGoR. In a later analysis, TCR-TCR, TCR-HLA and TCR-CMV co-occurrence was scored with hypergeometric tests, and a repertoire-size bias correction was applied to TCR pairs. In a later analysis, false discovery rates were estimated by permuting HLA or CMV assignments 20 times. In a later analysis, co-occurring TCRs were grouped using DBSCAN, and TCRdist sequence similarity was added for clustering within HLA-allele-positive subsets. Co-occurrence clustering excluded repertoires with fewer than 30,000 or more than 120,000 public chains, plus five with anomalous nucleotide sharing. What TCRdb holds here is the immuneACCESS table cut down to in-frame rearrangements. Part of the clones is not present; checked against another copy, under half of the missing clones reflect an unresolved V gene, and the others are unexplained. Clone size and the V and J calls come from that table; the DNA yielded D and trimming. The sample table shows some 160,000 clones, and approximately 79% are seen once. The ten largest account for 1.7% of the sample.

The cohort consisted of approximately 690 healthy bone marrow donors. At the time of sampling, every cohort member was nominally healthy, though immune exposures that went unrecorded were likely present. The donor was CMV seronegative and belonged to the group of several hundred seronegative cohort members. A peripheral blood sample was collected from each donor, and TCR beta sequencing was performed on peripheral blood mononuclear cells. Genomic DNA was extracted from the blood cell samples with the Qiagen DNeasy Blood Extraction Kit. This entry is derived from a study of cytomegalovirus exposure and HLA in healthy donors (dated by TCRdb to 2016 to 2017). Study-level background: According to an earlier analysis of 587 of the donors, 150 million to 200 million T cells yielded 90 million to 140 million unique TCR beta sequences and around 300 Gb of sequence data. An early release that covered 640 HLA-typed donors contained about 300 gigabases of sequencing data and around 80 million unique TCR sequences. Of the roughly 400 genotyped donors, 81% were placed in the genetic ancestry cluster associated with self-reported Caucasian donors. The aim of the study was to test whether cataloging public T cell receptors could identify signatures of past pathogen exposure. The T cell repertoires of under 700 subjects were profiled by immunosequencing and related to cytomegalovirus serostatus. Besides the first cohort of 666 subjects, a separate validation cohort made up of over 100 different subjects was used. The study combined high-throughput TCR immunosequencing, statistical association of individual TCRs with disease status, and machine learning to predict cytomegalovirus infection status. A later analysis re-examined previously published TCR beta repertoires from over 500 donors and added high-resolution HLA genotyping to investigate patterns of TCR occurrence. Rather than drawing on any new phenotypic data, the later analysis identified candidate immune exposures from TCR beta sequences and the way those sequences occurred across donors. To decide whether each TCR beta V gene segment behaved as functional or pseudogenic, an earlier analysis of some 570 of the donors relied on high-throughput TCR beta sequencing. Donor age, sex, ethnicity and CMV serostatus were compiled alongside the repertoire data. In a later genetic analysis, genome-wide SNP genotypes for about 55% of the roughly 700 donors were used, and that subset was treated as a discovery cohort. All discovery cohort repertoires had been generated on a single sequencing platform. Class I and class II HLA loci were covered by the typing at four-digit resolution. The number of donors typed differed by locus, with roughly 620-630 for A, B, C, DRB1 and DQB1, roughly 550 for DQA1, over 600 for DPA1, and some 440 for DPB1. Roughly 5 DR-DQ haplotypes were handled as single units for association and clustering because linkage in the cohort was strong. Among over 350 genotyped donors of the cohort, an average of about 240,000 unique TCR beta nucleotide sequences were sequenced per donor, around 20% of them non-productive. On the study overall, not on this receptor specifically: The cohort was sequenced for TCR beta chains only, and without alpha or paired-chain data the features that could be detected were limited. A total of fewer than 200 TCR beta chains were listed by the study as associated with cytomegalovirus. Because HLA typing was unavailable for some donors at each locus, only the typed subset was used in association tests. For the cohort, immune exposure information was limited to CMV serostatus. The classifier was reported to diagnose cytomegalovirus status with high specificity and sensitivity in both the original and validation cohorts. The 87-base-pair reads could not distinguish some IMGT-functional V segments, including TRBV6-2 and TRBV6-3, so those segments were excluded. A later analysis associated 15,000 to 20,000 TCR beta sequences with specific HLA alleles at a false discovery rate of 0.05. Three of the identified cytomegalovirus-associated TCR beta chains were confirmed in vitro to be specific for cytomegalovirus antigens. Assigning TCR associations to individual alleles was difficult when HLA alleles, especially DR and DQ, strongly co-occurred. The sequencing pipeline was judged likely to have produced a cluster of highly shared sequence variants as a technical artifact. Because counts were too low, about 18 rarely observed V segments, including chromosome 9 orphons, were excluded from the earlier analysis of 500 to 700 of the donors. According to a later analysis, parvovirus B19, influenza, CMV and Epstein-Barr virus appeared linked to several top co-occurrence clusters. In an earlier analysis of approximately 590 of the donors, most TCR beta V segments appeared in productive rearrangements about 87% or about 30% of the time, broadly matching IMGT annotations. A further reported finding was that TCR beta sequences accurately predicted the HLA-A and HLA-B alleles for most subjects in the first cohort. Roughly uniform sequencing depth across donors was assumed in presence/absence analyses, although this assumption may not hold. Most CMV-associated TCR beta chains appeared to be HLA-restricted in a later analysis, and the HLA associations seemed to be driven largely by CMV exposure. According to a later analysis, TCR association rates differed among HLA loci, with DRB1 alleles showing the most associated TCRs and HLA-C alleles showing the fewest. In a later analysis, HLA-associated TCR beta chains showed more clonal expansion and lower generation probabilities than non-associated chains that were equally common. The authors suggested that the approach could potentially be generalized to other disease states and immunological phenotypes. Linkage disequilibrium might explain the correlated functional status among segregating V segments, but an unknown experimental factor could not be excluded. Most TCR sequences were seen in very few donors, while some public TCRs were found in many individuals. V-gene and J-gene trimming of TCR beta chains was associated with a missense DCLRE1C variant in a later genetic analysis, and the association was replicated in an independent cohort. A later genetic analysis reported fewer N-insertions in productive TCRs among donors in an Asian-associated ancestry cluster than the roughly 700-donor mean.

This TCR came from a woman aged 30 to 39 in good health and CMV-seronegative. The rearranged segments are TRBV6-5 and TRBJ2-3, with 11 bases aligning to TRBD2. The specimen sequenced was PBMCs. The CDR3 reads as follows: CASTYFSGGAGDTQYF. At the DNA level, the sequence is TGTGCCAGCACTTACTTTAGCGGGGGGGCGGGAGATACGCAGTATTTT.